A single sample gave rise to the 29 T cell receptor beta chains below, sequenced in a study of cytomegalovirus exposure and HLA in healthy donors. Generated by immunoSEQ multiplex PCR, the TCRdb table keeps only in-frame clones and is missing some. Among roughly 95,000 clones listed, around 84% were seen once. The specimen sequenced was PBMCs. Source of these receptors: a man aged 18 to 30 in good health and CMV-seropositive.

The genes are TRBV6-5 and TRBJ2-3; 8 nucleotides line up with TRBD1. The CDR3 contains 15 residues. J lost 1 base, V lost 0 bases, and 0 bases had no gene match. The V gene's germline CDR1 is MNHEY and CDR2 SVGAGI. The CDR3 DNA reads TGTGCCAGCAGTTACTCGGACAGGGGCACAGATACGCAGTATTTT. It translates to CASSYSDRGTDTQYF.

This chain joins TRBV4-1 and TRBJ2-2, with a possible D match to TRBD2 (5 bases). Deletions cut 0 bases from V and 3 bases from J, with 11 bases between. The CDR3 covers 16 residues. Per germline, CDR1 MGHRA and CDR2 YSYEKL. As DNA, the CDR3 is TGCGCCAGCAGCCAAGATCCGGGGAGCCACACCGGGGAGCTGTTTTTT. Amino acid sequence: CASSQDPGSHTGELFF.

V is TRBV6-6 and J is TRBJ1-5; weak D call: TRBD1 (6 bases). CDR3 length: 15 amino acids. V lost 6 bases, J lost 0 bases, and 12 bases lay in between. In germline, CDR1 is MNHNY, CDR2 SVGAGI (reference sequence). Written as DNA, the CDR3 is TGTGCCAGCAGCATGACAGGTAATAGCAATCAGCCCCAGCATTTT. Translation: CASSMTGNSNQPQHF.

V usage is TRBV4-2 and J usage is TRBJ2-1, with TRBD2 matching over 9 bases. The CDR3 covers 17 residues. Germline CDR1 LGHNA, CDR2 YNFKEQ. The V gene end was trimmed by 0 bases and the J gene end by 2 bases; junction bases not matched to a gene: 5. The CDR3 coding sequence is TGTGCCAGCAGCCAAGAGATAAGCGGGGGGACCTACAATGAGCAGTTCTTC. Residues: CASSQEISGGTYNEQFF.

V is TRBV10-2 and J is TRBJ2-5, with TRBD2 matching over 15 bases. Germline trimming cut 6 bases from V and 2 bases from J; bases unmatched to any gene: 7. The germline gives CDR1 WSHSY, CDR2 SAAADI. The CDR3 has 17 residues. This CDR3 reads CASRGGLAGGHQETQYF. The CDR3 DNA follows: TGCGCCAGCAGGGGTGGACTAGCGGGAGGGCATCAAGAGACCCAGTACTTC.

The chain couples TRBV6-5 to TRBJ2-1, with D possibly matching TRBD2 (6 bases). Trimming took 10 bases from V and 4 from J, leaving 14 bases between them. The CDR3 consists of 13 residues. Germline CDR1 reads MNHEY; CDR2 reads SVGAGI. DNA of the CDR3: TGTGCCACTTTGACTAGAGAATACAATGAGCAGTTCTTC. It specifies CATLTREYNEQFF.

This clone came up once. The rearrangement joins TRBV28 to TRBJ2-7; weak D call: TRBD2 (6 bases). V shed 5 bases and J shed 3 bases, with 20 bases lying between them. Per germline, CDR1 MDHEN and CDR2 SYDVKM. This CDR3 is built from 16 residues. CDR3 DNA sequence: TGTGCCAGCAGTCCTCCCGGAGGGGTGGTTGTCTACGAGCAGTACTTC. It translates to CASSPPGGVVVYEQYF.

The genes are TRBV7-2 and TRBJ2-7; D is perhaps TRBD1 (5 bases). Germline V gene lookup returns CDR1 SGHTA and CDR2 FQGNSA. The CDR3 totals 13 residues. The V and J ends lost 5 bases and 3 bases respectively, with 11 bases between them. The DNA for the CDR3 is TGTGCCAGCAGCCCACGACAGAACTACGAGCAGTACGTC. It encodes CASSPRQNYEQYV.

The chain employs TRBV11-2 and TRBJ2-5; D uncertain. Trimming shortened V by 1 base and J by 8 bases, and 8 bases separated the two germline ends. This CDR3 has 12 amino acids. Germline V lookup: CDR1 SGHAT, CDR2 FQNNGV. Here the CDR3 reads CASSLGGGTQYF. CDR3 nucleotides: TGTGCCAGCAGCTTAGGAGGCGGAACCCAGTACTTC.

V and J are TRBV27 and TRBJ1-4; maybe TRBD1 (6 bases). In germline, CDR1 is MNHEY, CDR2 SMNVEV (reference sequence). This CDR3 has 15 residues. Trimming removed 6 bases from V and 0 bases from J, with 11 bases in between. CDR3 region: CASRLQGTTNEKLFF. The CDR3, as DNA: TGTGCCAGCAGACTACAGGGCACAACTAATGAAAAACTGTTTTTT.

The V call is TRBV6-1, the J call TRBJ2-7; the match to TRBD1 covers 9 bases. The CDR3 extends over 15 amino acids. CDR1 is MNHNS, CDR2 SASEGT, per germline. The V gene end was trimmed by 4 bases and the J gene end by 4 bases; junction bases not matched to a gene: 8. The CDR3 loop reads CASSVGTGGIYEQYF. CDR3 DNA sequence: TGTGCCAGCAGTGTCGGAACAGGGGGCATATACGAGCAGTACTTC.

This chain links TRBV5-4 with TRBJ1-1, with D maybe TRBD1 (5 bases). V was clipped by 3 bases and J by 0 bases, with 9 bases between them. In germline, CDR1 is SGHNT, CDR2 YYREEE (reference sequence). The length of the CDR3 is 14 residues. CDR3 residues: CASSWGVMNTEAFF. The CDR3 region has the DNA TGTGCCAGCAGCTGGGGGGTAATGAACACTGAAGCTTTCTTT.

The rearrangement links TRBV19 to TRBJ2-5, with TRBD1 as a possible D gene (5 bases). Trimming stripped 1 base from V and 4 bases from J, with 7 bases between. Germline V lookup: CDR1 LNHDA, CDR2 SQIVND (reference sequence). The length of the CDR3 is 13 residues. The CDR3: CASSIGQIETQYF. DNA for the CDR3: TGTGCCAGTAGTATAGGACAGATAGAGACCCAGTACTTC.

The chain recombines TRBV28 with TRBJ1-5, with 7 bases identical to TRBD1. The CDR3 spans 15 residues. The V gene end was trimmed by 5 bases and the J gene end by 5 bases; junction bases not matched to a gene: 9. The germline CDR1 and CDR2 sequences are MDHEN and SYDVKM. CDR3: CASSTPGQQDQPQHF. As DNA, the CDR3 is TGTGCCAGCAGTACTCCGGGACAGCAGGATCAGCCCCAGCATTTT.

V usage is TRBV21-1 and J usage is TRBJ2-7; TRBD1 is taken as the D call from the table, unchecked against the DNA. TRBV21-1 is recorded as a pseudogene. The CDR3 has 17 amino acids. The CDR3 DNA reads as TGTGCCAGCAGCATCCTTAAGGGGGCAGGGAAGAGGCGCGAGCAGTACGTC. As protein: CASSILKGAGKRREQYV.

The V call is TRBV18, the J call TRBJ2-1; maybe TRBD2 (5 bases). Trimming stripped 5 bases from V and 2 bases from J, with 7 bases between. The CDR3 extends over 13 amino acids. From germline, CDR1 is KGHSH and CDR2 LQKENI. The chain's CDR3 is CASSVGTYNEQFF. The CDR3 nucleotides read TGTGCCAGCTCAGTCGGGACCTACAATGAGCAGTTCTTC.

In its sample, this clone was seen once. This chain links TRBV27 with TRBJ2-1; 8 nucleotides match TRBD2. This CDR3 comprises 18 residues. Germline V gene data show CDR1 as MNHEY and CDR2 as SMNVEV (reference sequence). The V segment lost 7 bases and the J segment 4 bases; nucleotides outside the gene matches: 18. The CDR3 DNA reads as TGTGCCAGCACCCTAAATGCGGGGCTAGCGGGTGTATACAATGAGCAGTTCTTC. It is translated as CASTLNAGLAGVYNEQFF.

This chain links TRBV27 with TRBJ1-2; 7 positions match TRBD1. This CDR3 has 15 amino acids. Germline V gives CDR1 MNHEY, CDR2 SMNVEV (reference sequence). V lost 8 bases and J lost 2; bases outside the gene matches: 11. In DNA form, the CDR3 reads TGTGCCAGCGGGGAACAGGGGCCCCTCAACTATGGCTACACCTTC. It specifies CASGEQGPLNYGYTF.

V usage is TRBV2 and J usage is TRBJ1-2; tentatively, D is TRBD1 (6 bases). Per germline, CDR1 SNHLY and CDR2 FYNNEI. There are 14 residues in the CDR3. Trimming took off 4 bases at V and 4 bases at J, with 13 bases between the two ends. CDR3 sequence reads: CASSALTGFYGYTF. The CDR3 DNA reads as TGTGCCAGCAGTGCACTGACAGGCTTCTATGGCTACACCTTC.

The CDR3 DNA sequence: TGTGCCAGCAGTTACGACGACAGTGGAGCTTTCTTT. Amino acid sequence: CASSYDDSGAFF. The J gene is TRBJ1-1, the V gene TRBV6-6; weak D call: TRBD1 (5 bases). The CDR3 has 12 residues. Germline V gene data show CDR1 as MNHNY and CDR2 as SVGAGI (reference sequence). V lost 2 bases and J 10 bases, leaving 11 bases between the germline ends.

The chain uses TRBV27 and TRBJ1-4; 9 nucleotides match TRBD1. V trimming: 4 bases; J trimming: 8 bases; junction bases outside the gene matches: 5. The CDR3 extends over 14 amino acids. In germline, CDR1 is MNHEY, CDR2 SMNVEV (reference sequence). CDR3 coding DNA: TGTGCCAGCAGTTACAGGGGGCCAACGGAAAAACTGTTTTTT. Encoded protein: CASSYRGPTEKLFF.

CDR3 nucleotide sequence: TGCGCCAGCAGCTTGGTAGCTAGCGGGAGGGACTCCAGGGACAATGAGCAGTTCTTC. It translates to CASSLVASGRDSRDNEQFF. The chain joins TRBV5-1 to TRBJ2-1, with 12 nucleotides matching TRBD2. V lost 0 bases and J lost 5; bases outside the gene matches: 12. The CDR3 sequence is 19 residues long. Germline loops: CDR1 SGHRS, CDR2 YFSETQ.

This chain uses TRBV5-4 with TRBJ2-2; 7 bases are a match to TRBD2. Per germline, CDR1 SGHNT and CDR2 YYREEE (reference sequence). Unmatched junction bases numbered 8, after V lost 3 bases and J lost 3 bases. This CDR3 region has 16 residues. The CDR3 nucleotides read TGTGCCAGCAGCTCTGCCTATGCGGGGGACACCGGGGAGCTGTTTTTT. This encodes CASSSAYAGDTGELFF.

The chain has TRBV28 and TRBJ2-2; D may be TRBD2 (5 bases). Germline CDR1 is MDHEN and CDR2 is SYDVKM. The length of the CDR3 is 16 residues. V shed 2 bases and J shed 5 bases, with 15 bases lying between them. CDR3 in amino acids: CASSLPLGSGTGELFF. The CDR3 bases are TGTGCCAGCAGTTTACCCCTGGGGAGTGGAACCGGGGAGCTGTTTTTT.

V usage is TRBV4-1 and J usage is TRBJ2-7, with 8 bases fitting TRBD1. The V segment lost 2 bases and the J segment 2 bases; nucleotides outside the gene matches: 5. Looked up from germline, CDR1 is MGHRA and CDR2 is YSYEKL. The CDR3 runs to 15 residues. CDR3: CASSQLGQGTYEQYF. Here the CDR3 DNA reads TGCGCCAGCAGCCAACTCGGACAGGGCACCTACGAGCAGTACTTC.

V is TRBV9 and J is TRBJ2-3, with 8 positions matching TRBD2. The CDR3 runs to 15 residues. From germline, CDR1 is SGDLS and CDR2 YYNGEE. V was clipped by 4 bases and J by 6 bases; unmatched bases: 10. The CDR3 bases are TGTGCCAGCAGCTCTCCCGGGACTAGTCGGGATACGCAGTATTTT. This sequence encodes CASSSPGTSRDTQYF.

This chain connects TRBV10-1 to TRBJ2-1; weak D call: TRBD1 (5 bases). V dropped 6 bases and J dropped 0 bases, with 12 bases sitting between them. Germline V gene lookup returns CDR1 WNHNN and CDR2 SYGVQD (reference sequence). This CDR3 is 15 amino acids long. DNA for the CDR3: TGCGCCAGCAGCCGGACACTCACCTCCTACAATGAGCAGTTCTTC. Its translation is CASSRTLTSYNEQFF.

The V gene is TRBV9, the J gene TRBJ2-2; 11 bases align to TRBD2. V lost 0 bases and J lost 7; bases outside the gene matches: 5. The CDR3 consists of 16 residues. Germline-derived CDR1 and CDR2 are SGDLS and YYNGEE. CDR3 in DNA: TGTGCCAGCAGCGTAGCAACTAGCGGGGGTTACGGGGAGCTGTTTTTT. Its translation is CASSVATSGGYGELFF. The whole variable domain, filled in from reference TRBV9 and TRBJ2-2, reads DSGVTQTPKHLITATGQRVTLRCSPRSGDLSVYWYQQSLDQGLQFLIQYYNGEERAKGNILERFSAQQFPDLHSELNLSSLELGDSALYFCASSVATSGGYGELFFGEGSRLTVL.

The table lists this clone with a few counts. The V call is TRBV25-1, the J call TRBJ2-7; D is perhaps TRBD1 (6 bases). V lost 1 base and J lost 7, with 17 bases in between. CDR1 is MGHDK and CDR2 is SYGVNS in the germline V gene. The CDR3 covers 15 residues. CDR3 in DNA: TGTGCCAGCAGTGAATCCGGCAGGGGAACTAGGGAGCAGTACTTC. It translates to CASSESGRGTREQYF.